This T cell receptor (beta chain) was sequenced in a study of CD8 T cells in ankylosing spondylitis. Whole-study results and caveats: Significant enrichment of disease-linked clones was reported in matched ankylosing spondylitis synovial fluid. In the blood and synovial fluid of reactive arthritis, some motif variants had been previously reported. Ankylosing spondylitis blood appeared to be characterized by a TCR beta motif of 7 to 9 highly homologous variants. CD8+ cells made up the disease-linked clones, which were relatively rare in peripheral blood.

TCRdb redid the calling of the 5' RACE reads with MiXCR, one entry per CDR3 protein. The repertoire holds fewer than 400,000 distinct CDR3 sequences, with 14% to 15% as singletons. This clonotype showed up just a few times. Its antigen is as yet unknown. The source of this sequence is a male donor with ankylosing spondylitis or in good health (not recorded which). Specimen: blood, either unsorted or a sorted T cell fraction (not recorded which).

CDR3 coding DNA: TGTGCCTCACGGGGAGCGGTCCTAGGCACTGAAGCTTTCTTT. Encoded protein: CASRGAVLGTEAFF. V is TRBV10-3 and J is TRBJ1-1, with no clear D. V was shortened by 11 bases and J by 4 bases, with 20 bases between the two germline ends. Germline loops: CDR1 ENHRY, CDR2 SYGVKD. The CDR3 has 14 amino acids.